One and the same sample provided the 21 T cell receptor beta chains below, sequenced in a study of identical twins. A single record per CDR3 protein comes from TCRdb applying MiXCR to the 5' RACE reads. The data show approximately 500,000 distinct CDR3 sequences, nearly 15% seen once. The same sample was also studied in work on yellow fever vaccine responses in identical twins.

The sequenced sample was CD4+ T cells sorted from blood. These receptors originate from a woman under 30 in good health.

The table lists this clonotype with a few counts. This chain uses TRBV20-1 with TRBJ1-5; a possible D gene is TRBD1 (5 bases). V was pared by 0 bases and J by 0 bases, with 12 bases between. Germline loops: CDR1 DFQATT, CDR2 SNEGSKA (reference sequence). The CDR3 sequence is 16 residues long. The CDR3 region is CSAREGRVRSNQPQHF. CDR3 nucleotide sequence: TGCAGTGCTAGAGAGGGCAGGGTTCGTAGCAATCAGCCCCAGCATTTT.

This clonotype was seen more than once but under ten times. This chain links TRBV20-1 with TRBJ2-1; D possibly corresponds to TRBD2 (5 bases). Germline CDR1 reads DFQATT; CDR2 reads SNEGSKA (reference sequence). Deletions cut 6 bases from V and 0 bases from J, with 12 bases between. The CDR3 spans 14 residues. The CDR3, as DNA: TGCAGTGCCGGGCCGGGGAGCTCCTACAATGAGCAGTTCTTC. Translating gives CSAGPGSSYNEQFF.

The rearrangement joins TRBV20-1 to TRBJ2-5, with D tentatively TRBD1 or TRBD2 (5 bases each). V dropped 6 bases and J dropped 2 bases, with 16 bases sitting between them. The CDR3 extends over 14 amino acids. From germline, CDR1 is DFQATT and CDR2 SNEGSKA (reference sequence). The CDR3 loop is CSARDLRGQETQYF. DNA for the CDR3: TGCAGTGCCAGGGACCTTCGGGGACAAGAGACCCAGTACTTC.

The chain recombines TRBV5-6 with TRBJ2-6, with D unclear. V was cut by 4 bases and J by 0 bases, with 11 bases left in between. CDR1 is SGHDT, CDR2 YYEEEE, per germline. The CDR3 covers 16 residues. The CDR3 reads CASSKPHSSGANVLTF. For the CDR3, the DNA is TGTGCCAGCAGCAAACCGCACAGCTCTGGGGCCAACGTCCTGACTTTC.

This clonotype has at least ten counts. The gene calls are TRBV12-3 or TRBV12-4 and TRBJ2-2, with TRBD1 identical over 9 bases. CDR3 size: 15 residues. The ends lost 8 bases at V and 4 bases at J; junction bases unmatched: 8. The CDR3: CASSSGQGLTGELFF. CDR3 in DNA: TGTGCCAGCTCATCGGGACAGGGTCTCACCGGGGAGCTGTTTTTT.

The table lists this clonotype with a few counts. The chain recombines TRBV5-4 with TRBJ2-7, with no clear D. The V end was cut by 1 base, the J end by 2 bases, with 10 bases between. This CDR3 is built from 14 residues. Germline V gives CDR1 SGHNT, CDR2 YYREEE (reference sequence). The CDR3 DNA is TGTGCCAGCAGCTTGCGAGCAGCTCCCTACGAGCAGTACTTC. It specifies CASSLRAAPYEQYF. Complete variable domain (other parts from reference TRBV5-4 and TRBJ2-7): ETGVTQSPTHLIKTRGQQVTLRCSSQSGHNTVSWYQQALGQGPQFIFQYYREEENGRGNFPPRFSGLQFPNYSSELNVNALELDDSALYLCASSLRAAPYEQYFGPGTRLTVT.

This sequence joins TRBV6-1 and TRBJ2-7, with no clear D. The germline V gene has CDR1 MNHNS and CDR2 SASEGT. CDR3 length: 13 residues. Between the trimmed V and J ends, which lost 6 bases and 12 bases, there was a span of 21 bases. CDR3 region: CASRTDVPPRVYF. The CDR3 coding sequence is TGTGCCAGCAGAACGGACGTCCCCCCCCGCGTGTACTTC.

CDR3 sequence (DNA): TGTGCCAGCAGTACCGCAGGGACTAGCGGGAACAATGAGCAGTTCTTC. Translated, it gives CASSTAGTSGNNEQFF. This chain connects TRBV28 to TRBJ2-1; 13 bases align to TRBD2. Germline lookup yields CDR1 MDHEN and CDR2 SYDVKM. The V segment lost 5 bases and the J segment 5 bases; nucleotides outside the gene matches: 6. This CDR3 is 16 amino acids long.

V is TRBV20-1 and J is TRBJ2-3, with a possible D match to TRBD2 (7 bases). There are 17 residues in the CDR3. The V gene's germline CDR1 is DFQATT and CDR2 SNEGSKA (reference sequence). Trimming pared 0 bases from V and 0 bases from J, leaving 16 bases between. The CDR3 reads CSARDWLRGASTDTQYF. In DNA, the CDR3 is TGCAGTGCTAGAGATTGGCTACGGGGGGCCAGCACAGATACGCAGTATTTT.

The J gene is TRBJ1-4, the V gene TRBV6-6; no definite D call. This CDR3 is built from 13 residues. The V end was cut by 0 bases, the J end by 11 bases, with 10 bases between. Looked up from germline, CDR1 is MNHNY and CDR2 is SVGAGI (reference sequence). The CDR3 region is CASSYSGEGKLFF. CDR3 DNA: TGTGCCAGCAGTTACTCCGGGGAAGGGAAACTGTTTTTT.

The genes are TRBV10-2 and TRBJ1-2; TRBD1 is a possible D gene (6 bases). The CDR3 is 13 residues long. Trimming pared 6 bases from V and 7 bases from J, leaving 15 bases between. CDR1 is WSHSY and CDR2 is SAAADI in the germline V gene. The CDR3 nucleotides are TGCGCCAGCAGCGAGCAGGACAGAGTTGGCTACACCTTC. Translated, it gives CASSEQDRVGYTF.

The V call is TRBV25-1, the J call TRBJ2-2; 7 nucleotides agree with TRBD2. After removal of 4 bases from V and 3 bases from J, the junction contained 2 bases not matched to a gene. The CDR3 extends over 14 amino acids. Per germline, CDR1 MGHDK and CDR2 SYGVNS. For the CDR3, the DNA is TGTGCCAGCAGTGTCCTAGCGGACACCGGGGAGCTGTTTTTT. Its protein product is CASSVLADTGELFF. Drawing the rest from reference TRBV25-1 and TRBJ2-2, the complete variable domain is EADIYQTPRYLVIGTGKKITLECSQTMGHDKMYWYQQDPGMELHLIHYSYGVNSTEKGDLSSESTVSRIRTEHFPLTLESARPSHTSQYLCASSVLADTGELFFGEGSRLTVL.

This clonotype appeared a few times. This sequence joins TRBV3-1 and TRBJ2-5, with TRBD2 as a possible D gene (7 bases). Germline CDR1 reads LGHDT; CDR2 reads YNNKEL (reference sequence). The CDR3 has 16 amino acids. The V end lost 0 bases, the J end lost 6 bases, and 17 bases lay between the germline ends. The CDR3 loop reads CASSQELGGLTQTQYF. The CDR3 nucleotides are TGTGCCAGCAGCCAAGAACTCGGGGGGCTCACACAGACCCAGTACTTC.

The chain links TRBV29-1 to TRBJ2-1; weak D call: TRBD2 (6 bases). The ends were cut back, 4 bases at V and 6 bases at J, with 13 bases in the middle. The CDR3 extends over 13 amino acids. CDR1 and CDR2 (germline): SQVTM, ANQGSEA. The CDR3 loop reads CSVGGEGSNEQFF. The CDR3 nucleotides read TGCAGCGTTGGCGGGGAAGGGAGCAATGAGCAGTTCTTC.

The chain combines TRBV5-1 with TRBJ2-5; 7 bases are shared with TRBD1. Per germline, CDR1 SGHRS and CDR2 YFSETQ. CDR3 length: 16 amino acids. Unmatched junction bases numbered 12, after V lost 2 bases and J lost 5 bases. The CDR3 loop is CASSFRRDSPAETQYF. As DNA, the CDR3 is TGCGCCAGCAGCTTCCGCCGGGACAGTCCGGCGGAGACCCAGTACTTC.

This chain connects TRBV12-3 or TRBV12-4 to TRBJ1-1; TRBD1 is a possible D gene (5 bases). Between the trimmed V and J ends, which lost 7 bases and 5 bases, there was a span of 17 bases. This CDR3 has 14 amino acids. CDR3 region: CASTLGGVGTEAFF. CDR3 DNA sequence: TGTGCCAGCACTCTTGGGGGGGTGGGTACTGAAGCTTTCTTT.

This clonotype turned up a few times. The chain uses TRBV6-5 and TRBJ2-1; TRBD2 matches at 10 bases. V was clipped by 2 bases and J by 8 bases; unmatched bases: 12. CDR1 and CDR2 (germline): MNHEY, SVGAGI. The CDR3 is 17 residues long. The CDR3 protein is CASSYPSGRARNDEQFF. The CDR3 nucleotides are TGTGCCAGCAGTTACCCCAGCGGGAGGGCCAGGAACGATGAGCAGTTCTTC.

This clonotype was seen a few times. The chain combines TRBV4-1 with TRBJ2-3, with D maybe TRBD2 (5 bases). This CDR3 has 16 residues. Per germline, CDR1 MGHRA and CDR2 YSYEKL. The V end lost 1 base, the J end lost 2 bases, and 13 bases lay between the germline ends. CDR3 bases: TGCGCCAGCAGCCAAGCGGACTCGTGGACCACAGATACGCAGTATTTT. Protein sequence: CASSQADSWTTDTQYF.

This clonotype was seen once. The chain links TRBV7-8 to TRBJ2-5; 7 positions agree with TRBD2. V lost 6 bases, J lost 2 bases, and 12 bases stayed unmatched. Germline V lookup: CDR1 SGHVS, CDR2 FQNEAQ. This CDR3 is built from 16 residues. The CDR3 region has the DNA TGTGCCAGCAGATCACTCCCGGGACTATCGCAAGAGACCCAGTACTTC. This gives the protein CASRSLPGLSQETQYF.

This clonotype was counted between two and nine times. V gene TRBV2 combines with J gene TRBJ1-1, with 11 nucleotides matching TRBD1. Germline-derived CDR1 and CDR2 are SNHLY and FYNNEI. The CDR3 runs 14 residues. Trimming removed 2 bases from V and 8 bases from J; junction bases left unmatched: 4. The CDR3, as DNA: TGTGCCAGCAGTGAAACCTGGACAGGGGGCGAAGCTTTCTTT. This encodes CASSETWTGGEAFF. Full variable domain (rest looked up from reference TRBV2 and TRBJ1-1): EPEVTQTPSHQVTQMGQEVILRCVPISNHLYFYWYRQILGQKVEFLVSFYNNEISEKSEIFDDQFSVERPDGSNFTLKIRSTKLEDSAMYFCASSETWTGGEAFFGQGTRLTVV.

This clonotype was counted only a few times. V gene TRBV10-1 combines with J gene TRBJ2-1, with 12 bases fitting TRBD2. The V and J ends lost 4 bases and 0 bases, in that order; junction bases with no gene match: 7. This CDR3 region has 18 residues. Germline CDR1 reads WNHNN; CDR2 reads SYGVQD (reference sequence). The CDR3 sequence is CASSVGLAGSSSYNEQFF. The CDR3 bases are TGCGCCAGCAGTGTGGGACTAGCGGGCTCGAGCTCCTACAATGAGCAGTTCTTC.